This T cell receptor (beta chain) was recorded in a study of blood T cell repertoires in COVID-19. Across the study: The study drew acute and convalescent COVID-19 samples from the United States, Italy and Spain. Sources were T cells, B-cell-depleted T cells, or PBMCs; the material itself was cDNA or gDNA.

In the original processing: Amplification of reference gene primers provided the estimated nucleated cell counts. Produced via immunoSEQ multiplex PCR; TCRdb's table is partial and in-frame only. The V and J calls and clone size come from that table; D and trimming were worked out from the DNA. This sample has over 15,000 clones; around 86% occur once, and the top ten carry roughly 16%. The sequence was collected from a human donor with active COVID-19. The donor label of this sample is uncertain. Source material: peripheral blood.

CDR3 DNA sequence: TGTGCCAGCAGCGTAGTATTGGGCAGTGAAGCTTTCTTT. Translating gives CASSVVLGSEAFF. This rearrangement joins TRBV9 to TRBJ1-1; D remains unclear. The CDR3 has 13 residues. Trimming took 0 bases from V and 7 from J, leaving 10 bases between them. Germline V gene sequence: CDR1 SGDLS, CDR2 YYNGEE.